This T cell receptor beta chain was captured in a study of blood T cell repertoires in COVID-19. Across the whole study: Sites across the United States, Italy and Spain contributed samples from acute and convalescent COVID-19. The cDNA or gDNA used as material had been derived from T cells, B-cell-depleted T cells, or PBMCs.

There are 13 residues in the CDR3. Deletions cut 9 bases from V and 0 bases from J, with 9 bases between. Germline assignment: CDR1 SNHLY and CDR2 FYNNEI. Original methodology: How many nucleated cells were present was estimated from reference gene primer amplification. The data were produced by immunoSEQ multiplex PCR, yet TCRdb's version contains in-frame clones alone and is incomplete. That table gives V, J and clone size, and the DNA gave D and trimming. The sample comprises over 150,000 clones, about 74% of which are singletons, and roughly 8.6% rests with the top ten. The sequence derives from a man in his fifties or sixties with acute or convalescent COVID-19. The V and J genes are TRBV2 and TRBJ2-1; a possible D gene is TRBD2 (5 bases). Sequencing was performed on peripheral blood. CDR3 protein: CASIGSSYNEQFF. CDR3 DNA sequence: TGTGCCAGTATTGGGAGCTCCTACAATGAGCAGTTCTTC.